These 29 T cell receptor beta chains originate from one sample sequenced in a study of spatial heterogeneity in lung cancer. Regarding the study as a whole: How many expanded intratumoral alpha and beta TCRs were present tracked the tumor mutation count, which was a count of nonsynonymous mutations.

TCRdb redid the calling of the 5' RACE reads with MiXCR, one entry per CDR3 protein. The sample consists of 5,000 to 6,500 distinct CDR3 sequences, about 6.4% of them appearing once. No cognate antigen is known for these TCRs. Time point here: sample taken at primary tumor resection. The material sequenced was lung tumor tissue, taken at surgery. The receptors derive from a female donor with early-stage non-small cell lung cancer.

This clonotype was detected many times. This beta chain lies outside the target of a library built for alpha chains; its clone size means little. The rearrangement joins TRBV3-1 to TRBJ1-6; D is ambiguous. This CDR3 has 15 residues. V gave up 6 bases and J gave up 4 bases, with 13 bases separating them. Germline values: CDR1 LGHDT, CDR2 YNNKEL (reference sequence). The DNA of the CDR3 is TGTGCCAGCAGGGAGTCGGGAGGGTATAATTCACCCCTCCACTTT. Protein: CASRESGGYNSPLHF.

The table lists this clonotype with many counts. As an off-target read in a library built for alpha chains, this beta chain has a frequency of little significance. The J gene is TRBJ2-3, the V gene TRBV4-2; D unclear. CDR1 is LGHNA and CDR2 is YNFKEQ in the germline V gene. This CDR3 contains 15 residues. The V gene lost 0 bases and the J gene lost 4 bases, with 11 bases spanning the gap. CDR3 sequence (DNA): TGTGCCAGCAGCCAAGAGAGGCGTGGCGCAGATACGCAGTATTTT. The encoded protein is CASSQERRGADTQYF.

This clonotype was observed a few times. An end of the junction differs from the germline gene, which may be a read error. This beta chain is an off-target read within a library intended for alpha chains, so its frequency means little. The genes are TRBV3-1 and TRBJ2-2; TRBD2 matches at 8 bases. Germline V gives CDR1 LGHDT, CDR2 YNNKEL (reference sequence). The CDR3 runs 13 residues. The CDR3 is CASTQLAAGELFF. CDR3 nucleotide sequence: TGTGCCAGCACCCAACTAGCGGCCGGGGAGCTGTTTTTT.

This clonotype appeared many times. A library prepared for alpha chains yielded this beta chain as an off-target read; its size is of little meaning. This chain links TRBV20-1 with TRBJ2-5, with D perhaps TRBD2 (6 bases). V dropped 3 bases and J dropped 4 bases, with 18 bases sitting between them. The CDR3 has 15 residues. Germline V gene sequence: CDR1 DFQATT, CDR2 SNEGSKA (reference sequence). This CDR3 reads CSARGWVGRGETQYF. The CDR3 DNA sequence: TGCAGTGCTAGGGGCTGGGTCGGGAGAGGAGAGACCCAGTACTTC.

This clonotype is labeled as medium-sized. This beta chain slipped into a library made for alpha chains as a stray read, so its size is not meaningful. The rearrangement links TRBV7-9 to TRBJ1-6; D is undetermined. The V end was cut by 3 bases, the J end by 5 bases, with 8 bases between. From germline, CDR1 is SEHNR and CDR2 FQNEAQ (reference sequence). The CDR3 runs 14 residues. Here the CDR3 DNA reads TGTGCCAGCAGCTTCATACCGGATAATTCACCCCTCCACTTT. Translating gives CASSFIPDNSPLHF. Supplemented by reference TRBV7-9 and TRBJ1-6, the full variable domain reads DTGVSQNPRHKITKRGQNVTFRCDPISEHNRLYWYRQTLGQGPEFLTYFQNEAQLEKSRLLSDRFSAERPKGSFSTLEIQRTEQGDSAMYLCASSFIPDNSPLHFGNGTRLTVT.

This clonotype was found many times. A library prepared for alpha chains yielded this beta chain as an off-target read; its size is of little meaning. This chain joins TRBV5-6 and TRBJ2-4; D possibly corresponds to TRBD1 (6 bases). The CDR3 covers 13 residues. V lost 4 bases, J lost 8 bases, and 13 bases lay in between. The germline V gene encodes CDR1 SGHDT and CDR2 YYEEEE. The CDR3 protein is CASSRQARDIQYF. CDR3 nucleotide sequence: TGTGCCAGCAGCAGACAGGCTCGGGACATTCAGTACTTC.

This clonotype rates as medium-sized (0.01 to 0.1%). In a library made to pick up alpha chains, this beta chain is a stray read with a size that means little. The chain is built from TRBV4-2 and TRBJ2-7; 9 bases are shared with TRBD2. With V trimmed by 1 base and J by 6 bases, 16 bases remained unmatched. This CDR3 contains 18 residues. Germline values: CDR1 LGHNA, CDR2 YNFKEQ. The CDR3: CASSQVESCTSGSCEQYF. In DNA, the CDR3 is TGTGCCAGCAGCCAAGTAGAGAGTTGCACTAGCGGGTCATGCGAGCAGTACTTC.

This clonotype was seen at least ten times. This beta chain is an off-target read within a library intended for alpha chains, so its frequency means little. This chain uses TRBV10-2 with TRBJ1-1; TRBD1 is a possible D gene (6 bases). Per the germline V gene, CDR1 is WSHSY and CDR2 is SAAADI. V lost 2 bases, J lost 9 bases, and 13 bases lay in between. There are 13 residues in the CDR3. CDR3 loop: CASSERGGSQAFF. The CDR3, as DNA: TGCGCCAGCAGTGAGAGGGGGGGAAGTCAAGCTTTCTTT.

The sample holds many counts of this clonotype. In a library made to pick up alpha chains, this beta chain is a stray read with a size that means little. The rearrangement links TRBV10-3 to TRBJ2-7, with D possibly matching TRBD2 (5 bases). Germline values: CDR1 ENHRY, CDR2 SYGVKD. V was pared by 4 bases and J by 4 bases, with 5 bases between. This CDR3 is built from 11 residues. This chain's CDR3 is CAISGGYEQYF. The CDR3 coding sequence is TGTGCCATCAGTGGCGGGTACGAGCAGTACTTC.

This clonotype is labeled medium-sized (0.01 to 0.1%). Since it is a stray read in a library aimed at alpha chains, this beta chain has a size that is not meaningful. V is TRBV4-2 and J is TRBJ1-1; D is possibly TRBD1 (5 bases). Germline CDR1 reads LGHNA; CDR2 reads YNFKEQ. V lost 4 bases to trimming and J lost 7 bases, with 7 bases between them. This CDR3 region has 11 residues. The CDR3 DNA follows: TGTGCCAGCAGCCTAGGGGTTGAAGCTTTCTTT. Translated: CASSLGVEAFF.

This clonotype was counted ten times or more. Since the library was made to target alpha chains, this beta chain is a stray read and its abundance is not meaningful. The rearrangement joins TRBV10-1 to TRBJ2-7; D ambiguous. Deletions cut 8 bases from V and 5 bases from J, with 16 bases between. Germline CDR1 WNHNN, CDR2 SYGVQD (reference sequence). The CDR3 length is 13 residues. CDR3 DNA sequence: TGCGCCAGCCGAGCAGGTTTGGCGGACGAGCAGTACTTC. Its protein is CASRAGLADEQYF.

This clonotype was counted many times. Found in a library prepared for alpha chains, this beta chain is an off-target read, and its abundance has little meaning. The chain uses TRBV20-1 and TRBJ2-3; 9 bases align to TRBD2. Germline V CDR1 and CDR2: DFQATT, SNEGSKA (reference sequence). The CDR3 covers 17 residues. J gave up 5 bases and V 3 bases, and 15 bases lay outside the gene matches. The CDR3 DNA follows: TGCAGTGCTAGGAGTCCGTCGGCGGGGGGGCGCAGAGATACGCAGTATTTT. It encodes CSARSPSAGGRRDTQYF.

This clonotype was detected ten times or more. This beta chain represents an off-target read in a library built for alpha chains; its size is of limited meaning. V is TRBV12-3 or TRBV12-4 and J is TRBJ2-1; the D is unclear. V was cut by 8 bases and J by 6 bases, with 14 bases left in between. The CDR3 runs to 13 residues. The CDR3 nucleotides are TGTGCCAGCTTTGATGCTGGAACCAATGAGCAGTTCTTC. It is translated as CASFDAGTNEQFF.

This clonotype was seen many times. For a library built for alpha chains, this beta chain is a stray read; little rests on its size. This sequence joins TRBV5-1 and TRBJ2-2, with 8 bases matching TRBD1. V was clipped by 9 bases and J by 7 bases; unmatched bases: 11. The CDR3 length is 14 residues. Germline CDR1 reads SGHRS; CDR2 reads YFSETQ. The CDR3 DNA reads TGCGCCACCAGATTTCAGGGGGCAGACGGGGAGCTGTTTTTT. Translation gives CATRFQGADGELFF.

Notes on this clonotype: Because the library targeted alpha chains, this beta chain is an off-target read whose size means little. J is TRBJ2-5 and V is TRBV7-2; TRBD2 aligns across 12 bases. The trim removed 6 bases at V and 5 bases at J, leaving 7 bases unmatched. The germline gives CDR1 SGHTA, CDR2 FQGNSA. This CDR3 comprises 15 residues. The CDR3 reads CASSLAGGQWETQYF. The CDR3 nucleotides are TGTGCCAGCAGTCTAGCGGGAGGGCAATGGGAGACCCAGTACTTC.

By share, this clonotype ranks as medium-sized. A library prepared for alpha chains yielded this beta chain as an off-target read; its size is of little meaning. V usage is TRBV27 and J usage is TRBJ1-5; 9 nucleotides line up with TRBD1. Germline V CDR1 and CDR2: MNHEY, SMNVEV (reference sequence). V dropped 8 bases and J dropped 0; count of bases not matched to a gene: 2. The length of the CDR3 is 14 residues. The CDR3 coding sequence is TGTGCCAGCTCGACAGGGGGTAGCAATCAGCCCCAGCATTTT. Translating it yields CASSTGGSNQPQHF.

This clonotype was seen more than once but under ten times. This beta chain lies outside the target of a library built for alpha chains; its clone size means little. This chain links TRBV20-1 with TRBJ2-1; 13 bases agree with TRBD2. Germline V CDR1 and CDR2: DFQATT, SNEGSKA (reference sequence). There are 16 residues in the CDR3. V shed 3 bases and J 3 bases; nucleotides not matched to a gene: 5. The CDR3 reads CSARTSGGNHYNEQFF. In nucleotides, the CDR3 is TGCAGTGCTAGGACTAGCGGGGGGAATCACTACAATGAGCAGTTCTTC.

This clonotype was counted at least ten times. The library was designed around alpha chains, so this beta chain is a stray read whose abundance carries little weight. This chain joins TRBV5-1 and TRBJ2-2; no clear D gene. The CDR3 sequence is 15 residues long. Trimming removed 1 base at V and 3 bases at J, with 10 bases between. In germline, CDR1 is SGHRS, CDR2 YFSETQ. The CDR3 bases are TGCGCCAGCAGCTTGAGGTCAGGAGACACCGGGGAGCTGTTTTTT. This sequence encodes CASSLRSGDTGELFF.

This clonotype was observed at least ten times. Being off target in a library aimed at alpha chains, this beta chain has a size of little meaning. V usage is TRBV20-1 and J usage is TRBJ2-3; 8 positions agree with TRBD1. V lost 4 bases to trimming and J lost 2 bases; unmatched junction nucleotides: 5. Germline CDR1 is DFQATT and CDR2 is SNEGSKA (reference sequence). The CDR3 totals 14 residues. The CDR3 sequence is CSATGQGHTDTQYF. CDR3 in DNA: TGCAGTGCTACCGGACAGGGTCACACAGATACGCAGTATTTT.

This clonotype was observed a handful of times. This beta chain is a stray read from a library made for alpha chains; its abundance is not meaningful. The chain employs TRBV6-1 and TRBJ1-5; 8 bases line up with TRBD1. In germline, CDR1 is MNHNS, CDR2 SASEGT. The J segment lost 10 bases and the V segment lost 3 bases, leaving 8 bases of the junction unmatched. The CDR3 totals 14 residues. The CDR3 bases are TGTGCCAGCAGTGAGGGACAGGCGCAGCTACCCCAGCATTTT. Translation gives CASSEGQAQLPQHF.

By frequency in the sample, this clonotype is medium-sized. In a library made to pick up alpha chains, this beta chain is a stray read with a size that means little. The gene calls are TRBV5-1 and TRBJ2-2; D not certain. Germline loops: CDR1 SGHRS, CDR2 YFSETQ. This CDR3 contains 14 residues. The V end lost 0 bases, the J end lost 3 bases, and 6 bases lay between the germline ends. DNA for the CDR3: TGCGCCAGCAGCTTGGTGGCCGACACCGGGGAGCTGTTTTTT. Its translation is CASSLVADTGELFF.

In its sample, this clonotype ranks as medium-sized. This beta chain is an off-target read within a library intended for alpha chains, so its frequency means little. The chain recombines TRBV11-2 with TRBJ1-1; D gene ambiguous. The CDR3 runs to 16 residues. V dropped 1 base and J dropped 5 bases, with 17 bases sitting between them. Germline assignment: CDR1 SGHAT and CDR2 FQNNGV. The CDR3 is CASSLVGRGGRTEAFF. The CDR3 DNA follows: TGTGCCAGCAGCTTAGTCGGACGGGGAGGGAGGACTGAAGCTTTCTTT. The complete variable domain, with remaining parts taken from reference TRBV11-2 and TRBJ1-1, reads EAGVAQSPRYKIIEKRQSVAFWCNPISGHATLYWYQQILGQGPKLLIQFQNNGVVDDSQLPKDRFSAERLKGVDSTLKIQPAKLEDSAVYLCASSLVGRGGRTEAFFGQGTRLTVV.

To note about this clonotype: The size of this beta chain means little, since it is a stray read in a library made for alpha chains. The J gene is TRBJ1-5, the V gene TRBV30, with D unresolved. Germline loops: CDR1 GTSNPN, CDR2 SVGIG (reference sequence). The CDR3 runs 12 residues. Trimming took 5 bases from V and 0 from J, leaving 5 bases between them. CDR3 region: CAWDDSNQPQHF. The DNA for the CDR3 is TGTGCCTGGGACGATAGCAATCAGCCCCAGCATTTT.

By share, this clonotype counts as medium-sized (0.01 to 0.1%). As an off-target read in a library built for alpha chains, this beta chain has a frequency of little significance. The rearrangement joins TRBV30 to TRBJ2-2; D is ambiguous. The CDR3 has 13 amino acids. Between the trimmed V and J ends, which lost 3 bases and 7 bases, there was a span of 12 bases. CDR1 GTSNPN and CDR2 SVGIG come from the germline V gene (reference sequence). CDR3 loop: CAWRGNTDGELFF. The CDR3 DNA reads TGTGCCTGGAGAGGCAACACCGACGGGGAGCTGTTTTTT. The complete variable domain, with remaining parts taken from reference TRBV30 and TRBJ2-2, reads SQTIHQWPATLVQPVGSPLSLECTVEGTSNPNLYWYRQAAGRGLQLLFYSVGIGQISSEVPQNLSASRPQDRQFILSSKKLLLSDSGFYLCAWRGNTDGELFFGEGSRLTVL.

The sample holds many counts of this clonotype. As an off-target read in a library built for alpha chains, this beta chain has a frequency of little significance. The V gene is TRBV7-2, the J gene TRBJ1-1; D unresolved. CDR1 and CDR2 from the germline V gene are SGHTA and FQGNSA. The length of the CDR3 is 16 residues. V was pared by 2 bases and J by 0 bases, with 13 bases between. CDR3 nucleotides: TGTGCCAGCAGCTTACGGCAGGATTACATGAACACTGAAGCTTTCTTT. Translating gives CASSLRQDYMNTEAFF.

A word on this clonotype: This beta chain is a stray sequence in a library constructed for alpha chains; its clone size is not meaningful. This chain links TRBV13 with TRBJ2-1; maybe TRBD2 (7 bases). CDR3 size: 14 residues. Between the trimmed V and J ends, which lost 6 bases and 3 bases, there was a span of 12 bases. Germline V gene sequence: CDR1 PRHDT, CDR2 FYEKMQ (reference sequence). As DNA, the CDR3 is TGTGCCAGCAGAGGGGGGGGTCTCTACAATGAGCAGTTCTTC. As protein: CASRGGGLYNEQFF.

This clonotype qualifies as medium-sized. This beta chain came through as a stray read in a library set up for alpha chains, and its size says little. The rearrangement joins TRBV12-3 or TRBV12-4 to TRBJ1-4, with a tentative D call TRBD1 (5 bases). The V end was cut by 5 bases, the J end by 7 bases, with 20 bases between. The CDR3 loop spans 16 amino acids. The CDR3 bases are TGTGCCAGCAGTAAAGGCTCGGGGGGGTATTCTGAAAAACTGTTTTTT. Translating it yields CASSKGSGGYSEKLFF.

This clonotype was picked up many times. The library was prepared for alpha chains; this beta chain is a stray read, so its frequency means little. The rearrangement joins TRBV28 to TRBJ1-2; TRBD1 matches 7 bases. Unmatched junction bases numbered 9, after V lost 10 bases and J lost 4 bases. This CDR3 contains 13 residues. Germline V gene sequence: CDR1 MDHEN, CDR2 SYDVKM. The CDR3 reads CATGGGHGYGYTF. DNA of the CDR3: TGTGCCACAGGGGGGGGGCACGGCTATGGCTACACCTTC.

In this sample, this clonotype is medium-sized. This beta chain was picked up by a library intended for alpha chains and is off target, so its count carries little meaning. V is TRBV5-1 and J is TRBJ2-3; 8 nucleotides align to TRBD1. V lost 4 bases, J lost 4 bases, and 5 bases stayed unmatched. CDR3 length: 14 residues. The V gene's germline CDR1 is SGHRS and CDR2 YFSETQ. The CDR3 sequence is CASSQIQGADTQYF. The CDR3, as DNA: TGCGCCAGCAGCCAAATACAGGGGGCAGATACGCAGTATTTT.